Following are 3 T cell receptor beta chains from one sample sequenced in a study of blood T cell repertoires in COVID-19. The repertoire was sequenced with immunoSEQ multiplex PCR; TCRdb's copy has only in-frame clones and lacks some. This repertoire shows more than 100,000 clones, approximately 89% found once; its top ten account for 17%. What was sequenced was peripheral blood. These receptors all come from a woman aged 80 or older in a cohort sampled during active COVID-19.

The chain couples TRBV7-8 to TRBJ1-5, with TRBD1 identical over 7 bases. Germline V lookup: CDR1 SGHVS, CDR2 FQNEAQ. Losses at the gene ends were 5 bases for V and 7 bases for J; bases not matched to a gene: 11. There are 15 residues in the CDR3. DNA for the CDR3: TGTGCCAGCAGCGTAGAACAGGGGAGGTGGCAGCCCCAGCATTTT. Amino acid sequence: CASSVEQGRWQPQHF.

Comments on this clone: Other DNA sequences in this specimen translate into the identical CDR3. This chain uses TRBV2 with TRBJ2-7, with D possibly TRBD1 on 6 matching bases. The CDR3 loop spans 13 amino acids. Germline CDR1 and CDR2: SNHLY and FYNNEI. V was cut by 4 bases and J by 1 base, with 8 bases left in between. Here the CDR3 DNA reads TGTGCCAGCAGTGTCGGACAGTCCTACGAGCAGTACTTC. This gives the protein CASSVGQSYEQYF.

The rearrangement uses TRBV7-3 and TRBJ1-2; 11 nucleotides agree with TRBD1. CDR3 length equals 15 residues. J gave up 6 bases and V 5 bases, and 8 bases lay outside the gene matches. CDR1 is SGHTA and CDR2 is FQGTGA in the germline V gene. The CDR3 loop reads CASSPGTGGKHGYTF. Written as DNA, the CDR3 is TGTGCCAGCAGCCCCGGGACAGGGGGAAAACATGGCTACACCTTC.